This T cell receptor (beta chain) was profiled in a study of CD8 T cell repertoires and HIV-1 epitope variants. The overall study: Separate wells received one of Twenty-five Gag or Nef variant peptides. Tested: three Gag epitope families, Nef HW9 and YT9. An uncultured baseline aliquot held 1M T cells.

Worth noting for this clone: Its antigen is as yet unknown.

TCR beta CDR3 was sequenced at survey depth on immunoSEQ. Profiling relied on immunoSEQ multiplex PCR, and the TCRdb table lists in-frame clones only, not all of them. The repertoire consists of 4,500 to 6,500 clones, with roughly 65% occurring once and the leading ten covering around two fifths. The sequence was collected from a male donor with HIV. Material for sequencing was cultured CD8+ T cells derived from PBMCs.

CDR3 in DNA: TGTGCCAGCAGCTGGGGACCCACAGATACGCAGTATTTT. This gives the protein CASSWGPTDTQYF. This chain connects TRBV11-3 to TRBJ2-3, with D perhaps assigned TRBD1 or TRBD2 (5 bases each). CDR3 length equals 13 residues. The V gene's germline CDR1 is SGHNT and CDR2 YENEEA. V lost 4 bases, J lost 2 bases, and 7 bases lay in between.